The following is a T cell receptor (beta chain) sequence with its context. This clonotype showed up many times. Its target antigen remains unknown. Per-nucleotide qualities are absent, and no much larger clonotype sits a single base away. The source of the sample is a study of T cells in Graves' hyperthyroidism and ophthalmopathy (dated by TCRdb to between 2019 and 2020). Study-level background: Peripheral blood was sampled at the time of initial diagnosis, prior to any treatment. The study also compared thyroid tissue and blood T-cell repertoires from five or six Graves' hyperthyroidism patients. The 100 discovery patients were divided at random into training and test sets in a 7:3 ratio. A discovery cohort of about a hundred patients, fewer than 50 with Graves' ophthalmopathy and about 60 with stable Graves' hyperthyroidism, was used to find distinguishing TCR V-J signatures. After blood sampling, hyperthyroidism patients were treated with methimazole at a starting dose of 30 mg daily, and ophthalmopathy patients were treated with high-dose intravenous methylprednisolone. According to the paper, TCR Vbeta CDR3 sequencing was carried out on over 130 peripheral blood samples, which came from fewer than 50 ophthalmopathy, about 75 hyperthyroidism and roughly 17 progressor patients. An independent validation cohort of some 18 hyperthyroidism patients and about 16 patients who later progressed to ophthalmopathy tested prospective prediction of ophthalmopathy.

CDR1 and CDR2 are read off the germline V gene as KGHDR and SFDVKD. V sheds 9 bases and J sheds 5 bases, leaving 9 bases between their ends. Reading from cysteine to phenylalanine, the CDR3 counts 11 amino acids. Only the CDR3 portion is preserved as DNA: 33 bases, with reading frame beginning at the first base. TCR beta CDR3 regions were amplified from RNA transcripts. The TCR CDR3 was subjected to a first round of RT-PCR using the HTBI primer set and the Qiagen OneStep RT-PCR kit. The libraries were constructed in a second round of multiplex PCR and then size-selected and purified. The libraries were sequenced on an Illumina HiSeq2000 using paired-end 100 bp reads. The original pipeline was this. SOAPnuke was used to process the raw data, removing reads that contained adapters or uncalled bases, had a mean Phred below 15, or lacked an exact match to the constant primer or identifier. COPE v1.2.5 was used to merge high-quality paired reads, and clonotypes were defined as unique nucleotide sequences. MiTCR v1.1 was used to align clonotypes to the IMGT TRBV, TRBD and TRBJ reference segments. The analysis included only V-J combinations with a frequency above 0.0001, which together covered around 99% of the repertoires. The TCS score was defined as the ratio of F50 (clonal expansion) to E x V (chaos), calculated using BLOSUM62-based TCRdist between CDR3 peptides within each V-J. Welch's t-statistics and random forest reduced fewer than 600 V-J features to 13, which were used in a naive Bayes classifier (R e1071). The raw public reads went through TCRdb reprocessing: fastp at Q25, MiXCR clone calling, in-frame beta chains kept. Under each unique CDR3 protein, matching rows form one entry showing the most common genes and DNA. The V and J calls here are based on TCRdb, not the publication. Across this sample there are hundreds of thousands of distinct CDR3 sequences, with almost 25% seen only once. Together, the top ten hold 30% to 40% of the sample.

Paper-wide results and their limitations: Blood samples also contained most of the expanded thyroid clonotypes (frequency above 0.001), which suggests that blood repertoires may reflect thyroid immune responses. During validation, the model predicted progression to ophthalmopathy a median of approximately 6 months ahead of onset, with more than 55% sensitivity and 72% to 80% specificity. In cross-validation, a model built on a 13 V-J signature told ophthalmopathy apart from stable hyperthyroidism with 87.88% sensitivity and 81% to 82% specificity, and in testing the same model reached 80%/75%. Sample size was not statistically predetermined, and investigators were not blinded to group allocation.

Moderately to severely active disease, a Clinical Activity Score of at least 3, a NOSPECS grade of at least 4, and a duration under 3 months were present in ophthalmopathy patients. Patients with uncontrolled infections, other autoimmune diseases, pregnancy or lactation were excluded. Clinical symptoms, serum thyroxine and TRAb, thyroid ultrasound, and orbital computed tomography formed the basis for the diagnoses. PBMCs were isolated from about 10 ml of fresh peripheral blood by Ficoll-Paque density gradient centrifugation. Total RNA was extracted using Trizol reagent, and RNA quality was assessed on an Agilent 2100 Bioanalyzer.

The sample was blood. Recombination connected TRBV24-1 to TRBJ2-5; the D gene remains uncertain. The TCR comes from a woman aged 35 to 49 with Graves' ophthalmopathy. The bases are TGTGCCACCGGGTCCGGGGAGACCCAGTACTTC. This is translated as CATGSGETQYF.